This T cell receptor (beta chain) emerged from a study of blood T cell repertoires in COVID-19. The overall study: Samples of COVID-19 (acute and convalescent) were obtained from the United States, Italy and Spain. T cells, B-cell-depleted T cells, or PBMCs provided the cDNA or gDNA that served as material.

Measured with immunoSEQ multiplex PCR; TCRdb has only the in-frame clones, and not every one. Of about 190,000 clones listed, roughly 79% are singletons. CDR1 and CDR2 from the germline V gene are SGHNT and YYREEE (reference sequence). The V gene end was trimmed by 0 bases and the J gene end by 4 bases; junction bases not matched to a gene: 8. This CDR3 has 16 amino acids. What was sequenced was peripheral blood. The source is a man aged 55-75 years with active or convalescent COVID-19. The gene calls are TRBV5-4 and TRBJ2-3, with 7 bases fitting TRBD2. The CDR3 reads CASSLGGRASADTQYF. The CDR3 bases are TGTGCCAGCAGCTTGGGGGGGAGGGCCAGCGCAGATACGCAGTATTTT.